This T cell receptor beta chain was recovered during a study of T cell changes during pregnancy in multiple sclerosis. Germline lookup yields CDR1 GTSNPN and CDR2 SVGIG (reference sequence). V was clipped by 4 bases and J by 5 bases, with 11 bases between them. This CDR3 has 12 residues. Clones were sequenced by immunoSEQ multiplex PCR, and TCRdb holds only the in-frame ones, with some missing. The sample comprises around 41,000 clones, about 89% of which are singletons, and about 0.42% rests with the top ten. Source: CD4+ T cells from peripheral blood mononuclear cells, taken in the third trimester of pregnancy. This clonotype was obtained from a female donor in good health, enrolled as a control in a pregnancy study. This chain links TRBV30 with TRBJ1-2; tentatively, D is TRBD1 (6 bases). The DNA of the CDR3 is TGTGCCTGGAAGGGGGAGCCTTATGGCTACACCTTC. Translation gives CAWKGEPYGYTF.